Presented here are 9 T cell receptor beta chains from one specimen sequenced in a study of blood T cells in healthy people across ages. Primed by a sample-barcoded 5' primer and a J-beta primer mix, a second PCR proceeded for 7 to 11 cycles. TCRdb itself ran the 5' RACE reads through MiXCR, one entry per CDR3 protein. The table lists 270,000 or so distinct CDR3 sequences, 25% to 30% of them singletons. The sample comprised blood. Every receptor here comes from a woman between 70 and 85 years old in good health.

This clonotype came up a few times. The chain couples TRBV15 to TRBJ1-1, with D possibly matching TRBD1 (5 bases). The CDR3 covers 14 residues. Germline CDR1 is LNHNV and CDR2 is YYDKDF (reference sequence). Between the trimmed V and J ends, which lost 1 base and 6 bases, there was a span of 12 bases. CDR3 region: CATSRGAGRAEAFF. CDR3 DNA: TGTGCCACCAGCAGAGGGGCAGGGCGGGCTGAAGCTTTCTTT.

There are a few counts of this clonotype. The V and J genes are TRBV12-3 or TRBV12-4 and TRBJ2-5; D gene unclear. The DNA matches TRBJ2-7 better at its end, which makes the J call doubtful. There are 14 residues in the CDR3. The CDR3 reads CASSLYAPPYEQYF. The CDR3 region has the DNA TGTGCCAGCAGTTTGTACGCACCCCCCTACGAGCAGTACTTC.

The V call is TRBV18, the J call TRBJ2-1; TRBD2 is a possible D gene (6 bases). The V and J ends lost 4 bases and 8 bases respectively, with 21 bases between them. The CDR3 runs 16 residues. Germline CDR1 is KGHSH and CDR2 is LQKENI. The CDR3 region is CASSLPLSGAYDEQFF. CDR3 DNA sequence: TGTGCCAGCTCACTCCCTCTCTCGGGAGCGTACGATGAGCAGTTCTTC.

J is TRBJ2-1 and V is TRBV18; D gene uncertain. The DNA matches TRBJ2-5 better at its end, which makes the J call doubtful. The V gene's germline CDR1 is KGHSH and CDR2 LQKENI. CDR3 length: 13 residues. CDR3 in amino acids: CASSPSPVETQYF. CDR3 nucleotides: TGTGCCAGCTCACCATCACCTGTAGAGACCCAGTACTTC.

This clonotype was counted a few times. CDR3 amino acids: CASSLDRGQPQHF. The DNA of the CDR3 is TGTGCCAGCAGCCTCGACAGGGGTCAGCCCCAGCATTTT. This chain uses TRBV2 with TRBJ1-5; TRBD1 agrees at 8 bases. The CDR3 length is 13 residues. Germline CDR1 and CDR2: SNHLY and FYNNEI. V lost 6 bases and J lost 6; bases outside the gene matches: 4.

This clonotype was seen only a few times. This chain uses TRBV6-6 with TRBJ2-5, with 9 bases aligning to TRBD2. The assigned J gene may be wrong: the sequence end matches TRBJ2-7 better. Germline V gene data show CDR1 as MNHNY and CDR2 as SVGAGI (reference sequence). The CDR3 has 14 residues. The CDR3 region has the DNA TGTGCCAGCAGTAGATCTAGCGGGGAGTACGAGCAGTACTTC. It specifies CASSRSSGEYEQYF.

The chain has TRBV20-1 and TRBJ2-5, with 7 bases identical to TRBD2. This CDR3 has 15 amino acids. From germline, CDR1 is DFQATT and CDR2 SNEGSKA (reference sequence). The V segment lost 7 bases and the J segment 4 bases; nucleotides outside the gene matches: 15. In DNA form, the CDR3 reads TGCAGTGTCCCCACCGGGGGAGCGGGAATAGAGACCCAGTACTTC. Translating gives CSVPTGGAGIETQYF.

This clonotype was counted only a few times. The chain recombines TRBV20-1 with TRBJ2-7, with unresolved D. CDR1 is DFQATT, CDR2 SNEGSKA, per germline (reference sequence). Trimming stripped 8 bases from V and 7 bases from J, with 9 bases between. This CDR3 region has 9 residues. CDR3 nucleotides: TGCAGTCCCGGGTCGGAGCAGTACTTC. Its translation is CSPGSEQYF.

Written as DNA, the CDR3 is TGTGCCAGCAGTAATCTACAGGGTTTGTTGGGCTACACCTTC. This encodes CASSNLQGLLGYTF. The V and J genes are TRBV6-5 and TRBJ1-2; D is possibly TRBD1 (6 bases). Germline V gene lookup returns CDR1 MNHEY and CDR2 SVGAGI. V dropped 5 bases and J dropped 8 bases, with 18 bases sitting between them. CDR3 length equals 14 residues.